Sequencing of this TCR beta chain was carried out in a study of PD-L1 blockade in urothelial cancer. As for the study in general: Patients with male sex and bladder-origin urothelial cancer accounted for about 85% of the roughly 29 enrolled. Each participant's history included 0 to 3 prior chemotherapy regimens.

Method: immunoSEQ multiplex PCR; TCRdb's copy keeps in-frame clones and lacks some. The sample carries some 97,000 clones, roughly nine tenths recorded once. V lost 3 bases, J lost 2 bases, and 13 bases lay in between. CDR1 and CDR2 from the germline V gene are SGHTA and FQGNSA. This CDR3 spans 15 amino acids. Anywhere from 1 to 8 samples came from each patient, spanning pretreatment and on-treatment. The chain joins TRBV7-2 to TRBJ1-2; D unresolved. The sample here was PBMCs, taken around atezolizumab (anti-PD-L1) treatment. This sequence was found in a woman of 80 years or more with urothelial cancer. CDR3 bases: TGTGCCAGCAGCTTGTCAAGCACAGAGAACTATGGCTACACCTTC. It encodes CASSLSSTENYGYTF.